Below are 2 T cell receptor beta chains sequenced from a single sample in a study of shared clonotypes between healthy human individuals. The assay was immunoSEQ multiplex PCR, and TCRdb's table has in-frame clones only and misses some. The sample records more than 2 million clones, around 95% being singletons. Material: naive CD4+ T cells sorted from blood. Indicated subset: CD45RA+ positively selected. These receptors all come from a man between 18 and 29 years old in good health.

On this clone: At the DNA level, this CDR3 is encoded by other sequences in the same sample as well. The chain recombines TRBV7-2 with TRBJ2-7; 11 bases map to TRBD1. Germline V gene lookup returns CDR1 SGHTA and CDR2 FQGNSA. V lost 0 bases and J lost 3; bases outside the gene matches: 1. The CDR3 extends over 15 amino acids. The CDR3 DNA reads TGTGCCAGCAGCTTAGCCGGGACAGGGGGCTACGAGCAGTACTTC. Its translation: CASSLAGTGGYEQYF.

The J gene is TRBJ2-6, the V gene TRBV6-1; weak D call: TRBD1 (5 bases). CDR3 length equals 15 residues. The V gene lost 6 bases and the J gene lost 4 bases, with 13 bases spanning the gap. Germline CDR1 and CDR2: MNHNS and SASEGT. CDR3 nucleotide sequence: TGTGCCAGCAGATCACTGGGGCCCGGGGCCAACGTCCTGACTTTC. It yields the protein CASRSLGPGANVLTF.